One and the same sample provided the 3 T cell receptor beta chains below, sequenced in a study of T cells in Graves' hyperthyroidism and ophthalmopathy. RNA transcripts were the template for amplifying TCR beta CDR3 regions. A first-round RT-PCR of the TCR CDR3 used the HTBI primer set. Each CDR3 protein is one row after TCRdb ran MiXCR on the multiplex PCR reads. This sample carries approximately 510,000 distinct CDR3 sequences, 40% to 50% of them seen once, and the ten largest clones take 35% to 50%. The material sequenced was peripheral blood or thyroid tissue (not recorded which). The receptor set was obtained from an adult woman with Graves' disease, either hyperthyroidism or ophthalmopathy (not recorded which).

This clonotype was counted at least ten times. This rearrangement joins TRBV19 to TRBJ1-5; TRBD1 matches at 7 bases. V shed 4 bases, J shed 1 base, and the junction held 7 bases outside the gene matches. CDR1 is LNHDA, CDR2 SQIVND, per germline (reference sequence). The CDR3 is 16 amino acids. The CDR3 bases are TGTGCCAGTAGTACTCCGAGCAGGGGGAGCAATCAGCCCCAGCATTTT. Translating gives CASSTPSRGSNQPQHF.

Only a few counts were recorded for this clonotype. A read error may account for a junction end that differs from germline. The J gene is TRBJ1-6, the V gene TRBV20-1, with D uncertain. This CDR3 comprises 10 residues. CDR1 is DFQATT, CDR2 SNEGSKA, per germline (reference sequence). The CDR3 sequence is CSARDPHLHF. For the CDR3, the DNA is TGCAGTGCTCGAGACCCCCATCTCCACTTT.

The rearrangement links TRBV20-1 to TRBJ1-3; D call uncertain. Germline CDR1 reads DFQATT; CDR2 reads SNEGSKA (reference sequence). This CDR3 region has 16 residues. Trimming removed 2 bases from V and 0 bases from J, with 14 bases in between. The CDR3 DNA reads TGCAGTGCTAGACGGGCTGGGAGCCCCTCTGGAAACACCATATATTTT. As protein: CSARRAGSPSGNTIYF.